The 10 T cell receptor beta chains given below trace back to one sample, sequenced in a study of blood T cell repertoires in COVID-19. Produced via immunoSEQ multiplex PCR; TCRdb's table is partial and in-frame only. This sample has under 200,000 clones, with roughly 88% found just once. Sequencing used peripheral blood. The origin of the receptors is a man aged 18 to 30 with COVID-19, enrolled during active disease.

The sample holds a few counts of this clone. This rearrangement joins TRBV28 to TRBJ2-7, with 10 bases fitting TRBD1. The CDR3 is made up of 15 amino acids. CDR1 and CDR2 from the germline V gene are MDHEN and SYDVKM. Trimming took 6 bases from V and 5 from J; bases not matched to a gene: 10. CDR3 residues: CASSRPGQGNHEQYF. The CDR3 DNA reads TGTGCCAGCAGCCGACCGGGACAGGGGAACCACGAGCAGTACTTC.

J is TRBJ1-6 and V is TRBV4-1, with D uncertain. Trimming took 5 bases from V and 13 from J, leaving 15 bases between them. CDR1 is MGHRA and CDR2 is YSYEKL in the germline V gene. This CDR3 comprises 13 residues. CDR3 nucleotide sequence: TGCGCCAGCAGCGCCCAAGCCTCCTTGCCCCTCCACTTT. Translated: CASSAQASLPLHF.

The chain is built from TRBV5-4 and TRBJ2-7, with 7 bases fitting TRBD2. This CDR3 has 13 residues. J gave up 4 bases and V 0 bases, and 1 base lay outside the gene matches. The germline gives CDR1 SGHNT, CDR2 YYREEE (reference sequence). CDR3: CASSLVGGYEQYF. The CDR3 region has the DNA TGTGCCAGCAGCTTGGTGGGAGGGTACGAGCAGTACTTC.

The CDR3 loop reads CASSLQGGLYEQYF. The CDR3 bases are TGTGCCAGTAGTCTACAGGGGGGGCTCTACGAGCAGTACTTC. This chain uses TRBV19 with TRBJ2-7; weak D call: TRBD1 (8 bases). CDR3 length equals 14 residues. V lost 5 bases to trimming and J lost 3 bases, with 14 bases between them. The germline V gene has CDR1 LNHDA and CDR2 SQIVND (reference sequence).

V usage is TRBV9 and J usage is TRBJ2-6; 11 nucleotides match TRBD1. In germline, CDR1 is SGDLS, CDR2 YYNGEE. Germline trimming cut 4 bases from V and 0 bases from J; bases unmatched to any gene: 9. The CDR3 consists of 19 residues. As DNA, the CDR3 is TGTGCCAGCAGCCCGGACAGGGGGCGGCTGTTCTCTGGGGCCAACGTCCTGACTTTC. This encodes CASSPDRGRLFSGANVLTF.

The chain is built from TRBV3-1 (or the pseudogene TRBV3-2) and TRBJ2-3; 10 positions match TRBD2. Losses at the gene ends were 0 bases for V and 13 bases for J; bases not matched to a gene: 10. The CDR3 consists of 15 residues. Germline values: CDR1 LGHDT, CDR2 YNNKEL (reference sequence). CDR3 sequence (DNA): TGTGCCAGCAGCCAAGACAGCGGGAGGGCCGGTAAGAAGTATTTT. It specifies CASSQDSGRAGKKYF.

The chain uses TRBV6-5 and TRBJ1-6, with 8 bases identical to TRBD1. Trimming took 2 bases from V and 10 from J; bases not matched to a gene: 7. The CDR3 covers 15 residues. CDR1 MNHEY and CDR2 SVGAGI come from the germline V gene. The CDR3 region has the DNA TGTGCCAGCAGTTACATGTGGACAGGGCGGTCACCCCTCCACTTT. Amino acid sequence: CASSYMWTGRSPLHF.

The chain combines TRBV5-1 with TRBJ2-1, with TRBD2 as a possible D gene (5 bases). V shed 2 bases and J shed 10 bases, with 7 bases lying between them. From germline, CDR1 is SGHRS and CDR2 YFSETQ. The CDR3 is made up of 11 amino acids. Here the CDR3 DNA reads TGCGCCAGCAGCTTTAGCGCCGAGCAGTTCTTC. Its protein product is CASSFSAEQFF.

For this clone: The sample carries other DNA sequences with the same CDR3. The gene calls are TRBV27 and TRBJ1-2, with 9 bases that match TRBD1. The CDR3 sequence is 13 residues long. After removal of 3 bases from V and 5 bases from J, the junction contained 1 base not matched to a gene. Germline CDR1 MNHEY, CDR2 SMNVEV (reference sequence). CDR3 loop: CASSFDRGYGYTF. As DNA, the CDR3 is TGTGCCAGCAGTTTCGACAGGGGGTATGGCTACACCTTC.

The chain uses TRBV19 and TRBJ1-5; 7 positions match TRBD1. In germline, CDR1 is LNHDA, CDR2 SQIVND (reference sequence). V was pared by 6 bases and J by 8 bases, with 10 bases of the junction left unmatched. The CDR3 sequence is 14 residues long. The CDR3 loop is CASSLRDRREPQHF. The DNA of the CDR3 is TGTGCCAGTAGCCTGCGGGACAGAAGAGAGCCCCAGCATTTT.